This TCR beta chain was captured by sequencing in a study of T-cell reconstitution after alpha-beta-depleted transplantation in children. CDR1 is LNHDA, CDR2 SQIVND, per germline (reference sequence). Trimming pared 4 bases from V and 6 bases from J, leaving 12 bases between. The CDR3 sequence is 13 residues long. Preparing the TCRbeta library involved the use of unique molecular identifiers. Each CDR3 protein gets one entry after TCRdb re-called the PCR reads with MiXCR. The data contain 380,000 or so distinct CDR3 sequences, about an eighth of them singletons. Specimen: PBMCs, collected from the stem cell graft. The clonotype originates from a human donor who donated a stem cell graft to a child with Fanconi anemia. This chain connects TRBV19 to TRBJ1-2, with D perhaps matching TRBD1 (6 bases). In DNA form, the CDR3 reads TGTGCCAGTAGTAGAAACAGGGCCAATGGCTACACCTTC. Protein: CASSRNRANGYTF.